The TCR beta chain described here comes from a study of blood T cell repertoires in COVID-19. Study-level background: Both acute and convalescent COVID-19 samples were obtained from the United States, Italy and Spain. T cells, B-cell-depleted T cells, or PBMCs supplied cDNA or gDNA.

Original processing notes: Estimated nucleated cell counts came from reference gene primer amplification. Here immunoSEQ multiplex PCR was the method, and the copy in TCRdb shows in-frame clones only, minus some. V, J and clone size reflect that table, while D and trimming were determined from the DNA. The sample includes 130,000 or so clones, around 89% seen only once; the top ten take 10% to 13%. Trimming removed 8 bases at V and 6 bases at J, with 10 bases between. The CDR3 has 11 residues. The V gene's germline CDR1 is MDHEN and CDR2 SYDVKM. This TCR was sampled from a man aged 50 to 60 with acute or convalescent COVID-19. The sequenced material came from peripheral blood. The chain carries TRBV28 and TRBJ1-1; no firm D call. In DNA form, the CDR3 reads TGTGCCAGCTCTAGAGGCGCTGAAGCTTTCTTT. As protein: CASSRGAEAFF.